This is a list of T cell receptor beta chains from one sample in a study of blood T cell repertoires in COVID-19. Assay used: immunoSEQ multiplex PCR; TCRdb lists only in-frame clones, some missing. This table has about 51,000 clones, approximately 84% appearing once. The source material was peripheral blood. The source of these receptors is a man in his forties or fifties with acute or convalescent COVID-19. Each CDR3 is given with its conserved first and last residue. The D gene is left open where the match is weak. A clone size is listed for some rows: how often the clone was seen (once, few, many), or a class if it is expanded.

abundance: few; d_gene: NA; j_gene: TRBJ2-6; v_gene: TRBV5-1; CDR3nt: TGCGCCAGCACCCCAGGCGATGGGGCCAACGTCCTGACTTTC; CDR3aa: CASTPGDGANVLTF
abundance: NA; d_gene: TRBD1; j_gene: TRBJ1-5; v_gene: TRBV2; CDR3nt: TGTGCCAGCTCACAGGGGGGTAGTCAGCCCCAGCATTTT; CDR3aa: CASSQGGSQPQHF
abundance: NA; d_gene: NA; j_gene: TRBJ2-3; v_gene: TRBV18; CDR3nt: TGTGCCAGCTCACCACCCGCCGTCCGGGATACGCAGTATTTT; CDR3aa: CASSPPAVRDTQYF
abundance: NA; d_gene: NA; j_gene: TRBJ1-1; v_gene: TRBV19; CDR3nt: TGTGCCAGTAGTATAGATGGGGACATCTTGAACACTGAAGCTTTCTTT; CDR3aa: CASSIDGDILNTEAFF
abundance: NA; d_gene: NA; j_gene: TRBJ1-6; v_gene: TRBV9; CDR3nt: TGTGCCAGCAGCACCCGCGGGGACGTCAATTCACCCCTCCACTTT; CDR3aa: CASSTRGDVNSPLHF
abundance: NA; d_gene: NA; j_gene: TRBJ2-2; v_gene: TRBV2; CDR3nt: TGTGCCACATCCCCGGGCGGGGAGCTGTTTTTT; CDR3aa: CATSPGGELFF
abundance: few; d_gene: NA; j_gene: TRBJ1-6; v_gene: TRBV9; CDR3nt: TGTGCCAGCAGCGTCCTGCCTACAGGGCGCAATTCACCCCTCCACTTT; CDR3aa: CASSVLPTGRNSPLHF
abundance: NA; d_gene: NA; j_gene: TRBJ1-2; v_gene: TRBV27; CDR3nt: TGTGCCAGCAGAATATTCGGGGAGACTAACTATGGCTACACCTTC; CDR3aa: CASRIFGETNYGYTF
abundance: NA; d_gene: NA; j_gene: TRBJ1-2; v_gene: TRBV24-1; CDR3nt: TGTGCCACCAGTGATACAAATCCAGGGGTAGGCTACACCTTC; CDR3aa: CATSDTNPGVGYTF
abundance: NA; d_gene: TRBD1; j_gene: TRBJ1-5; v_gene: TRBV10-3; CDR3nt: TGTGCCATCAGTGCCACAGGGGGCGCAGGTCAGCCCCAGCATTTT; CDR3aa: CAISATGGAGQPQHF
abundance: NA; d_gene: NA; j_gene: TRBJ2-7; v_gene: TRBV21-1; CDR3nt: TGTGCCAGCAGCAAAGATGGACTAGCGGGAGTATACGAGCAGTACTTC; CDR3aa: CASSKDGLAGVYEQYF
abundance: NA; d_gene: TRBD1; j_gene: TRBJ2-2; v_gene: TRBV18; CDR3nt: TGTGCCAGCTCAAACGACAGGGCGGGGGAGCTGTTTTTT; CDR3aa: CASSNDRAGELFF
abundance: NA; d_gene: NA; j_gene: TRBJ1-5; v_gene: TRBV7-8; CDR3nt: TGTGCCAGCAGCACTCGGGACAACAATCAGCCCCAGCATTTT; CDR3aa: CASSTRDNNQPQHF
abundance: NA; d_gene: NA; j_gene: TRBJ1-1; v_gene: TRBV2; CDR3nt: TGTGCCAGCAGTGAAATGGCAGGGATGAACACTGAAGCTTTCTTT; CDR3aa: CASSEMAGMNTEAFF
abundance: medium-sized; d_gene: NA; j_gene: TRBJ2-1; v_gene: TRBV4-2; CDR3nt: TGTGCCAGCAGCCAAGATCTTGAGGAGAGCTCCTACAATGAGCAGTTCTTC; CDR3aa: CASSQDLEESSYNEQFF
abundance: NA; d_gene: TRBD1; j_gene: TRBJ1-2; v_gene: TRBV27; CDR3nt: TGTGCCAGCAGTTCGTGGACAGGGGGCTATGGCTACACCTTC; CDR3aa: CASSSWTGGYGYTF
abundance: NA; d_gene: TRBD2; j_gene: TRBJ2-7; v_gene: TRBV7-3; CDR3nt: TGTGCCAGCAGCTACCTAGCGGGAAGCTCCTACGAGCAGTACTTC; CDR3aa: CASSYLAGSSYEQYF
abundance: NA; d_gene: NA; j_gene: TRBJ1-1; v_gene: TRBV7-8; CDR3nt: TGTGCCAGCAGCTTGGGCATGAAGGACACTGAAGCTTTCTTT; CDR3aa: CASSLGMKDTEAFF
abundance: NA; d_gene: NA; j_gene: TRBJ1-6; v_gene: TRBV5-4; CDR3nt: TGTGCCAGCAGCTTGGAATCAGATTCACCCCTCCACTTT; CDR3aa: CASSLESDSPLHF
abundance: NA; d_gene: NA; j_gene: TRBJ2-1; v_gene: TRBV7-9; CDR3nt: TGTGCCAGCAGCCAACTCAGGGGAGGGCTCTTC; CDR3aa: CASSQLRGGLF
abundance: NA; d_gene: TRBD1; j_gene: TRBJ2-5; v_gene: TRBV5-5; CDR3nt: TGTGCCAGCAGCCGTGGGACAGGGCTAGAGACCCAGTACTTC; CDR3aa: CASSRGTGLETQYF
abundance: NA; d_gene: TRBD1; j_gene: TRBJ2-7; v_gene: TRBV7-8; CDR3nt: TGTGCCAGCAGCCGGGACAGGGGGTCAGCCATCCACGAGCAGTACTTC; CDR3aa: CASSRDRGSAIHEQYF
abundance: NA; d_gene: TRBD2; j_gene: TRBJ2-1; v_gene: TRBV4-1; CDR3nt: TGCGCCAGCAGCCCCAGCGGGGGGGCTCCCTATGAGCAGTTCTTC; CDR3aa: CASSPSGGAPYEQFF